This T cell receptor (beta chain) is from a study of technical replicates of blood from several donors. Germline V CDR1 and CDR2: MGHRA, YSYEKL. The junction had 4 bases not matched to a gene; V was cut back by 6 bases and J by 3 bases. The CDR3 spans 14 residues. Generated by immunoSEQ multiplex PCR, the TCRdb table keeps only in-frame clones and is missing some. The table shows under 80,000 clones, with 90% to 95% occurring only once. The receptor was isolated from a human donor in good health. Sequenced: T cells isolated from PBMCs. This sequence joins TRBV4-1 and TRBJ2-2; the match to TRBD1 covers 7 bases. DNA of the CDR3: TGCGCCAGCAGAACCGGGACAGACACCGGGGAGCTGTTTTTT. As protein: CASRTGTDTGELFF.